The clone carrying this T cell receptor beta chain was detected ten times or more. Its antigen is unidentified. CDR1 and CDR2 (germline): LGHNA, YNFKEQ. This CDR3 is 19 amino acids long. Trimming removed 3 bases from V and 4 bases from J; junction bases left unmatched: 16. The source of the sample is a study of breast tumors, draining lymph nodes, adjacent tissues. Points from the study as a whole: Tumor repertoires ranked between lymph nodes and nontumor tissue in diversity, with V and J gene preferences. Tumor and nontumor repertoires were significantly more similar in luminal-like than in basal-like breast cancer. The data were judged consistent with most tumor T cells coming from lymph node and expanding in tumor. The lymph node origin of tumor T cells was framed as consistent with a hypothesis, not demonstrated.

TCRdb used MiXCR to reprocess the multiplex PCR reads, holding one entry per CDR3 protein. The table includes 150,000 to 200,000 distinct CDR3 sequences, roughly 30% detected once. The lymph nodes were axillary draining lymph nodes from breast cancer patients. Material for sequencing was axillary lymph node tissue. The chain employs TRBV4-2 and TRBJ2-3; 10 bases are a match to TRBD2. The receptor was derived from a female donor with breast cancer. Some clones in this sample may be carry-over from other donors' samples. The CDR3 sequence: CASSQGQTLASGRADTQYF. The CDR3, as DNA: TGTGCCAGCAGCCAGGGACAAACACTAGCAAGCGGGAGGGCAGATACGCAGTATTTT.